The sequence of this TCR beta chain was determined in a study of glioma-infiltrating T cells after dendritic cell vaccination. The J segment lost 0 bases and the V segment lost 7 bases, leaving 2 bases of the junction unmatched. The germline V gene encodes CDR1 LNHDA and CDR2 SQIVND (reference sequence). The CDR3 is 13 amino acids. Profiling relied on immunoSEQ multiplex PCR, and the TCRdb table lists in-frame clones only, not all of them. The sample includes about 92,000 clones, 85% to 90% of them seen just once. The rearrangement joins TRBV19 to TRBJ2-5; 7 positions agree with TRBD1. The origin of this receptor is a human donor with glioblastoma. The sequencing used blood, collected before dendritic cell vaccination. This CDR3 reads CASTGTDQETQYF. CDR3 bases: TGTGCCAGTACCGGGACAGACCAAGAGACCCAGTACTTC.